These T cell receptor beta chains were read from a single sample in a study of TIL therapy for anti-PD-1-resistant metastatic lung cancer. Measured with immunoSEQ multiplex PCR; TCRdb has only the in-frame clones, and not every one. The repertoire holds approximately 10,000 clones, with roughly three quarters as singletons. The source was blood, collected at baseline. Receptors originate from a person between 25 and 79 years old with non-small cell lung cancer. The CDR3 runs from the conserved cysteine through the conserved F or W. A D gene is named only where the DNA matches it firmly. Clone size appears in some rows only: once, few, many, or a class for an expanded clone.

DNA: TGTGCCAGCAGCTTTCAAGCGGACACAGATACGCAGTATTTT
CDR3: CASSFQADTDTQYF
V: TRBV5-4
D: -
size: -
J: TRBJ2-3

DNA: TGTGCCAGCAGCGGACTGAGACAGCAAAGCTCCTACGAGCAGTACTTC
CDR3: CASSGLRQQSSYEQYF
V: TRBV7-9
D: -
size: -
J: TRBJ2-7

DNA: TGTGCCAGCAGCGCGGACTTTTATGGCTACACCTTC
CDR3: CASSADFYGYTF
V: TRBV5-4
D: -
size: -
J: TRBJ1-2

DNA: TGTGCCAGCAGCTTCGGGACTAGCGGGAGGGCCCATGAGCAGTTCTTC
CDR3: CASSFGTSGRAHEQFF
V: TRBV7-6
D: TRBD2
size: -
J: TRBJ2-1

DNA: TGTGCCAGCAGTTTTATCCGGGACAGGCTAACGTCGGGTGAAAAACTGTTTTTT
CDR3: CASSFIRDRLTSGEKLFF
V: TRBV7-6
D: TRBD1
size: few
J: TRBJ1-4

DNA: TGTGCCAGCTCACCAGGCAATCCGAAGACCCAGTACTTC
CDR3: CASSPGNPKTQYF
V: TRBV18
D: -
size: -
J: TRBJ2-5

DNA: TGTGCCACCAGCAGAGATCCTAGCACAGATACGCAGTATTTT
CDR3: CATSRDPSTDTQYF
V: TRBV15
D: -
size: -
J: TRBJ2-3

DNA: TGTGCCAGCAGTTACTCGGGGCCCACCGGGGAGCTGTTTTTT
CDR3: CASSYSGPTGELFF
V: TRBV6-5
D: -
size: -
J: TRBJ2-2

DNA: TGTGCCAGCAGCTTGGACAGGGGGCCGAACACTGAAGCTTTCTTT
CDR3: CASSLDRGPNTEAFF
V: TRBV11-1
D: TRBD1
size: -
J: TRBJ1-1

DNA: TGTGCTAGTGGTCCCCCTTCTGCCGGAGACAATCAGCCCCAGCATTTT
CDR3: CASGPPSAGDNQPQHF
V: TRBV12-5
D: -
size: -
J: TRBJ1-5

DNA: TGTGCCTGGACGGAGCGGAGCACAGATACGCAGTATTTT
CDR3: CAWTERSTDTQYF
V: TRBV30
D: -
size: -
J: TRBJ2-3

DNA: TGTGCCAGCAGTTTAAGGTTCGGGAGGGGCACAGATACGCAGTATTTT
CDR3: CASSLRFGRGTDTQYF
V: TRBV28
D: TRBD2
size: -
J: TRBJ2-3

DNA: TGTGCCAGTAGTCCAGGACTCCGCACCGGGGAGCTGTTTTTT
CDR3: CASSPGLRTGELFF
V: TRBV19
D: -
size: -
J: TRBJ2-2

DNA: TGCGCCAGCAGCCAAGCACGTTTAAGTACTGAAGCTTTCTTT
CDR3: CASSQARLSTEAFF
V: TRBV4-1
D: -
size: -
J: TRBJ1-1

DNA: TGTGCCAGCAGTTACTCTCGAGAAAACACCATATATTTT
CDR3: CASSYSRENTIYF
V: TRBV6-6
D: -
size: -
J: TRBJ1-3

DNA: TGTGCCAGCAGCTTAAATCAAGTGACCGGGGAGCTGTTTTTT
CDR3: CASSLNQVTGELFF
V: TRBV11-3
D: -
size: -
J: TRBJ2-2